This T cell receptor beta chain is from a study of cytomegalovirus exposure and HLA in healthy donors. 13 Jbeta primers and 60 Vbeta primers were used for the PCR. As handled by the study authors: Unique TCR beta chains totaled roughly 80 million in a later count, with around 10 million of them shared. Data came from immunoSEQ multiplex PCR; TCRdb stores just in-frame clones and leaves some out. V and J calls and clone size come straight from that table; D and trimming were deduced from the DNA. The sample yields 62,000 or so clones, about 83% seen once. The length of the CDR3 is 15 residues. Trimming shortened V by 5 bases and J by 0 bases, and 14 bases separated the two germline ends. Per germline, CDR1 SEHNR and CDR2 FQNEAQ (reference sequence).

This TCR came from a man aged 30 to 39 in good health and CMV-seronegative. Sequenced sample: PBMCs. The chain joins TRBV7-9 to TRBJ2-7; a weak D match, TRBD1 (6 bases). The CDR3 nucleotides read TGTGCCAGCAGCGACGACCGGGACAACTCCTACGAGCAGTACTTC. Encoded protein: CASSDDRDNSYEQYF.